One sample yielded the 20 T cell receptor beta chains listed below, sequenced in a study of blood T cell repertoires in COVID-19. Some clones are missing from TCRdb's copy, which holds only in-frame ones; the method was immunoSEQ multiplex PCR. The sample records more than 85,000 clones, around 74% being singletons. Material for sequencing was peripheral blood. The source is a woman between 65 and 79 years old with acute or convalescent COVID-19.

The V gene is TRBV5-6, the J gene TRBJ2-7, with D tentatively TRBD1 (6 bases). Germline CDR1 is SGHDT and CDR2 is YYEEEE. CDR3 length: 12 residues. V lost 3 bases to trimming and J lost 7 bases, with 11 bases between them. CDR3 coding DNA: TGTGCCAGCAGCTACAGGGCAGGTGAGCAGTACTTC. This sequence encodes CASSYRAGEQYF.

The chain is built from TRBV13 and TRBJ2-3; 7 nucleotides agree with TRBD1. J lost 8 bases, V lost 4 bases, and 6 bases had no gene match. The CDR3 contains 13 residues. In germline, CDR1 is PRHDT, CDR2 FYEKMQ (reference sequence). DNA for the CDR3: TGTGCCAGCAGCTCAACAGGGGTTTTTACGCAGTATTTT. This codes for CASSSTGVFTQYF.

The rearrangement links TRBV7-2 to TRBJ2-1, with D possibly matching TRBD2 (6 bases). Trimming cost V 7 bases and J 5 bases, with 15 bases left between them. Per the germline V gene, CDR1 is SGHTA and CDR2 is FQGNSA. This CDR3 spans 14 amino acids. The CDR3 nucleotides are TGTGCCAGCAACCTTTGGCGGGGCAACAATGAGCAGTTCTTC. Amino acids: CASNLWRGNNEQFF.

The chain carries TRBV11-3 and TRBJ1-5, with 9 bases identical to TRBD1. Looked up from germline, CDR1 is SGHNT and CDR2 is YENEEA. This CDR3 comprises 16 residues. Germline trimming cut 6 bases from V and 3 bases from J; bases unmatched to any gene: 9. The CDR3 DNA is TGTGCCAGCAGGGGGGGGGACAGGGCTACCAATCAGCCCCAGCATTTT. Translating gives CASRGGDRATNQPQHF.

The V gene is TRBV2, the J gene TRBJ1-2, with 9 bases fitting TRBD1. Germline values: CDR1 SNHLY, CDR2 FYNNEI. V dropped 7 bases and J dropped 6; count of bases not matched to a gene: 3. CDR3 size: 12 residues. The DNA for the CDR3 is TGTGCCAGCACAGGGACAGGGCATGGCTACACCTTC. Its translation: CASTGTGHGYTF.

The chain has TRBV20-1 and TRBJ2-3; tentatively, D is TRBD2 (6 bases). The length of the CDR3 is 14 residues. CDR1 is DFQATT and CDR2 is SNEGSKA in the germline V gene (reference sequence). Trimming took 3 bases from V and 0 from J, leaving 10 bases between them. The CDR3 region is CSASWRGSTDTQYF. For the CDR3, the DNA is TGCAGTGCTAGTTGGAGGGGAAGCACAGATACGCAGTATTTT.

The chain has TRBV6-5 and TRBJ2-7; D not certain. The CDR3 spans 16 residues. The germline V gene has CDR1 MNHEY and CDR2 SVGAGI. Trimming pared 2 bases from V and 2 bases from J, leaving 16 bases between. Here the CDR3 DNA reads TGTGCCAGCAGTTACCGCCTTCTAACAGACCCCTACGAGCAGTACTTC. Amino acids: CASSYRLLTDPYEQYF.

The rearrangement uses TRBV5-6 and TRBJ1-3, with D possibly matching TRBD1 (6 bases). The CDR3 runs to 14 residues. Germline V gene sequence: CDR1 SGHDT, CDR2 YYEEEE. Trimming cost V 4 bases and J 4 bases, with 12 bases left between them. The chain's CDR3 is CASSPGGAGNTIYF. CDR3 nucleotide sequence: TGTGCCAGCAGCCCTGGGGGGGCCGGAAACACCATATATTTT.

This sequence joins TRBV29-1 and TRBJ1-2; D is perhaps TRBD1 (6 bases). V was trimmed by 2 bases and J by 8 bases, leaving 12 bases between them. The CDR3 runs 12 residues. CDR1 SQVTM and CDR2 ANQGSEA come from the germline V gene. The CDR3 protein is CSVERGKGGYTF. The DNA for the CDR3 is TGCAGCGTTGAAAGGGGGAAAGGGGGCTACACCTTC.

This clone was seen at least ten times. The CDR3 region is CATGQRNQPQHF. As DNA, the CDR3 is TGTGCCACTGGACAGCGCAATCAGCCCCAGCATTTT. This sequence joins TRBV16 and TRBJ1-5; D possibly corresponds to TRBD1 (6 bases). CDR1 KGHSY and CDR2 FQNENV come from the germline V gene. The CDR3 sequence is 12 residues long. The V end was cut by 10 bases, the J end by 2 bases, with 9 bases between.

The V gene is TRBV6-5, the J gene TRBJ1-4; 8 bases line up with TRBD1. The trim removed 6 bases at V and 10 bases at J, leaving 13 bases unmatched. Germline CDR1 and CDR2: MNHEY and SVGAGI. This CDR3 is built from 15 residues. The CDR3 DNA sequence: TGTGCCAGCAGGACGAAGGCGGCCGGACAGGGAAAACTGTTTTTT. It translates to CASRTKAAGQGKLFF.

The chain couples TRBV6-5 to TRBJ2-3; 12 nucleotides match TRBD2. The CDR3 consists of 15 residues. Per the germline V gene, CDR1 is MNHEY and CDR2 is SVGAGI. Trimming removed 5 bases from V and 5 bases from J; junction bases left unmatched: 5. In DNA form, the CDR3 reads TGTGCCAGCAGTCGACTAGCGGGGGCGAGAGATACGCAGTATTTT. Its translation is CASSRLAGARDTQYF.

V gene TRBV19 combines with J gene TRBJ1-1; 7 nucleotides match TRBD1. Germline CDR1 and CDR2: LNHDA and SQIVND (reference sequence). The CDR3 runs 13 residues. V lost 9 bases and J lost 2; bases outside the gene matches: 6. The CDR3, as DNA: TGTGCCAGCTTAGGGGGCTTTAACACTGAAGCTTTCTTT. Translation: CASLGGFNTEAFF.

The rearrangement links TRBV27 to TRBJ1-1, with a tentative D call TRBD1 (6 bases). CDR1 and CDR2 (germline): MNHEY, SMNVEV (reference sequence). Trimming left V 8 bases short and J 4 bases short, with 17 bases between. This CDR3 has 14 amino acids. The CDR3, as DNA: TGTGCCAGCCTCAAACAGGGTCAATTCACTGAAGCTTTCTTT. Protein product: CASLKQGQFTEAFF.

The chain combines TRBV3-1 (or the pseudogene TRBV3-2) with TRBJ1-1; unclear D gene. Deletions cut 0 bases from V and 1 base from J, with 9 bases between. The CDR3 totals 15 residues. Germline loops: CDR1 LGHDT, CDR2 YNNKEL (reference sequence). CDR3 region: CASSQDLRGNTEAFF. CDR3 coding DNA: TGTGCCAGCAGCCAAGATCTCCGGGGGAACACTGAAGCTTTCTTT.

J is TRBJ1-1 and V is TRBV6-5; D unresolved. V dropped 7 bases and J dropped 2 bases, with 11 bases sitting between them. CDR3 length: 13 amino acids. Germline CDR1 MNHEY, CDR2 SVGAGI. CDR3 nucleotides: TGTGCCAGCACCCCCCCCCAAAACACTGAAGCTTTCTTT. It yields the protein CASTPPQNTEAFF.

The chain recombines TRBV19 with TRBJ2-5; D gene ambiguous. Per germline, CDR1 LNHDA and CDR2 SQIVND (reference sequence). Trimming removed 6 bases at V and 1 base at J, with 6 bases between. The CDR3 spans 12 residues. The CDR3 spells CASSDFQETQYF. The CDR3 nucleotides read TGTGCCAGTAGCGACTTCCAAGAGACCCAGTACTTC.

The chain couples TRBV6-5 to TRBJ1-3, with D tentatively TRBD1 (5 bases). Per germline, CDR1 MNHEY and CDR2 SVGAGI. V was trimmed by 4 bases and J by 0 bases, leaving 13 bases between them. The CDR3 covers 16 residues. This CDR3 is CASSLRGGFSGNTIYF. DNA for the CDR3: TGTGCCAGCAGTTTACGTGGGGGGTTCTCTGGAAACACCATATATTTT.

The sample holds many counts of this clone. The chain combines TRBV11-3 with TRBJ2-3, with D possibly matching TRBD1 (6 bases). Germline V gene sequence: CDR1 SGHNT, CDR2 YENEEA. The CDR3 sequence is 17 residues long. Trimming removed 4 bases at V and 4 bases at J, with 21 bases between. The CDR3 reads CASSSSTGSPIPDTQYF. The CDR3 DNA reads TGTGCCAGCAGCTCCTCAACAGGGAGTCCCATCCCAGATACGCAGTATTTT.

The CDR3 bases are TGCGCCAGCAGCTCCGGACTAGCGGGGGGGCAAGAGACCCAGTACTTC. As protein: CASSSGLAGGQETQYF. This chain uses TRBV5-1 with TRBJ2-5, with 15 bases matching TRBD2. The CDR3 loop spans 16 amino acids. The J segment lost 2 bases and the V segment lost 3 bases, leaving 2 bases of the junction unmatched. In germline, CDR1 is SGHRS, CDR2 YFSETQ.